This TCR beta chain was profiled in a study of identical twins' blood T cells. This CDR3 region has 12 residues. Trimming took 5 bases from V and 8 from J; bases not matched to a gene: 3. On this clonotype itself: Antigen: not known.

Study findings and constraints: Shared CDR3 clonotype counts tracked mainly the product of cloneset sizes.

Donors were six healthy women in three monozygous twin pairs. MiXCR was run by TCRdb on the 5' RACE reads, yielding one entry per CDR3 protein. The table has roughly 340,000 distinct CDR3 sequences, about 28% seen once. This chain connects TRBV12-3 or TRBV12-4 to TRBJ1-5, with 7 bases identical to TRBD1. The TCR sequence derives from a woman aged 18-55 years in good health. Sequenced material: PBMCs. In nucleotides, the CDR3 is TGTGCCAGCAGTGTACAGGGGAAGCCCCAGCATTTT. Translated: CASSVQGKPQHF.